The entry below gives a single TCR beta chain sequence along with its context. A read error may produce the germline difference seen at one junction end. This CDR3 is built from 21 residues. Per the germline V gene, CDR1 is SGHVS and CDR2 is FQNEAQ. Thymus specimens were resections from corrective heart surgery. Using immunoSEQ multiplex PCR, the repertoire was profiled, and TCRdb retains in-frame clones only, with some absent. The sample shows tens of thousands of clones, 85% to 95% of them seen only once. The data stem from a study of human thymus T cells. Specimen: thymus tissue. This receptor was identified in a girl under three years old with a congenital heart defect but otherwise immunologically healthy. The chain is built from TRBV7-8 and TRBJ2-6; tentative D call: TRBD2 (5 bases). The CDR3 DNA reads TGTGCCAGCAGCTTAGAGTGGCTGGTGGGAGTGGGCCCCCCTGGAGCCAACGTCCTGACTTTC. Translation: CASSLEWLVGVGPPGANVLTF.